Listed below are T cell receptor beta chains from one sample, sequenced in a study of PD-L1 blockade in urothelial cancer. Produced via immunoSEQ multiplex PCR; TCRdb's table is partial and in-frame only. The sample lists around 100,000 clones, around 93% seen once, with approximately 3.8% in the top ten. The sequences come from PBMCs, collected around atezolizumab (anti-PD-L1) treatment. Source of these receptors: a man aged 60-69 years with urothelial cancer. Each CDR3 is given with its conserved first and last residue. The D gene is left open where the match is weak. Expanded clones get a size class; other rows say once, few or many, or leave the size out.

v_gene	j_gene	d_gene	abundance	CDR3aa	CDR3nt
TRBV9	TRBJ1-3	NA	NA	CASSAGLEGRGNTIYF	TGTGCCAGCAGCGCCGGTTTGGAGGGAAGAGGAAACACCATATATTTT
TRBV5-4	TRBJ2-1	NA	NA	CASSQGALGADYNEQFF	TGTGCCAGCAGCCAAGGGGCCCTTGGGGCTGACTACAATGAGCAGTTCTTC
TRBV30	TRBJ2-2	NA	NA	CAWRGLYGGELFF	TGTGCCTGGCGCGGACTATATGGCGGGGAGCTGTTTTTT
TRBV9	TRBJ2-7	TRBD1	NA	CASSVGQGVAYEQYF	TGTGCCAGCAGCGTAGGACAGGGGGTCGCCTACGAGCAGTACTTC
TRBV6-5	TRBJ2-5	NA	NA	CASRFGVRETQYF	TGTGCCAGCAGGTTCGGGGTTAGAGAGACCCAGTACTTC
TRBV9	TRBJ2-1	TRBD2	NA	CASSVEVLASYNEQFF	TGTGCCAGCAGCGTAGAAGTACTAGCGTCCTACAATGAGCAGTTCTTC
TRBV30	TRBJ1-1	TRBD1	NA	CAWRTLNGQGLWAFF	TGTGCCTGGCGGACCCTTAACGGACAGGGGTTGTGGGCTTTCTTT
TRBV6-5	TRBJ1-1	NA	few	CASRPTELNTEAFF	TGTGCCAGCAGGCCAACAGAATTGAACACTGAAGCTTTCTTT
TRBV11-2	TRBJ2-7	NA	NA	CASSLLPGDVGEQYF	TGTGCCAGCAGCTTATTGCCGGGAGACGTCGGCGAGCAGTACTTC
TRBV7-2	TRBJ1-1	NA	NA	CASSLAIDTEAFF	TGTGCCAGCAGCTTAGCTATTGACACTGAAGCTTTCTTT
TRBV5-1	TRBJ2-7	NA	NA	CASSLLRGTYEQYF	TGCGCCAGCAGCTTGCTTCGCGGAACCTACGAGCAGTACTTC